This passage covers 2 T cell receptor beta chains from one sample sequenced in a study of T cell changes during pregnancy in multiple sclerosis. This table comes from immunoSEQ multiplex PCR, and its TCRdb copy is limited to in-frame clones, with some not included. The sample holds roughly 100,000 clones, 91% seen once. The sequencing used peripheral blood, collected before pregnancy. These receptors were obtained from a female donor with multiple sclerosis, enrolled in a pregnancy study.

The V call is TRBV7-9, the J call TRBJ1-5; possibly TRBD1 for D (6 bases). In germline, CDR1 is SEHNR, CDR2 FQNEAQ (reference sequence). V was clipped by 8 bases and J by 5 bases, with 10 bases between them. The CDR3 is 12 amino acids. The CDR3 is CASGRGDQPQHF. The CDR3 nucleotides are TGTGCCAGCGGCAGGGGAGATCAGCCCCAGCATTTT.

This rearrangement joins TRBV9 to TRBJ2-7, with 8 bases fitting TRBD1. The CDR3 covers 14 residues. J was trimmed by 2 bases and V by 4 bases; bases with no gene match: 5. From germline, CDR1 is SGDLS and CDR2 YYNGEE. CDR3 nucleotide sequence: TGTGCCAGCAGCTTCGGACAGGGAACCTACGAGCAGTACTTC. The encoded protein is CASSFGQGTYEQYF.